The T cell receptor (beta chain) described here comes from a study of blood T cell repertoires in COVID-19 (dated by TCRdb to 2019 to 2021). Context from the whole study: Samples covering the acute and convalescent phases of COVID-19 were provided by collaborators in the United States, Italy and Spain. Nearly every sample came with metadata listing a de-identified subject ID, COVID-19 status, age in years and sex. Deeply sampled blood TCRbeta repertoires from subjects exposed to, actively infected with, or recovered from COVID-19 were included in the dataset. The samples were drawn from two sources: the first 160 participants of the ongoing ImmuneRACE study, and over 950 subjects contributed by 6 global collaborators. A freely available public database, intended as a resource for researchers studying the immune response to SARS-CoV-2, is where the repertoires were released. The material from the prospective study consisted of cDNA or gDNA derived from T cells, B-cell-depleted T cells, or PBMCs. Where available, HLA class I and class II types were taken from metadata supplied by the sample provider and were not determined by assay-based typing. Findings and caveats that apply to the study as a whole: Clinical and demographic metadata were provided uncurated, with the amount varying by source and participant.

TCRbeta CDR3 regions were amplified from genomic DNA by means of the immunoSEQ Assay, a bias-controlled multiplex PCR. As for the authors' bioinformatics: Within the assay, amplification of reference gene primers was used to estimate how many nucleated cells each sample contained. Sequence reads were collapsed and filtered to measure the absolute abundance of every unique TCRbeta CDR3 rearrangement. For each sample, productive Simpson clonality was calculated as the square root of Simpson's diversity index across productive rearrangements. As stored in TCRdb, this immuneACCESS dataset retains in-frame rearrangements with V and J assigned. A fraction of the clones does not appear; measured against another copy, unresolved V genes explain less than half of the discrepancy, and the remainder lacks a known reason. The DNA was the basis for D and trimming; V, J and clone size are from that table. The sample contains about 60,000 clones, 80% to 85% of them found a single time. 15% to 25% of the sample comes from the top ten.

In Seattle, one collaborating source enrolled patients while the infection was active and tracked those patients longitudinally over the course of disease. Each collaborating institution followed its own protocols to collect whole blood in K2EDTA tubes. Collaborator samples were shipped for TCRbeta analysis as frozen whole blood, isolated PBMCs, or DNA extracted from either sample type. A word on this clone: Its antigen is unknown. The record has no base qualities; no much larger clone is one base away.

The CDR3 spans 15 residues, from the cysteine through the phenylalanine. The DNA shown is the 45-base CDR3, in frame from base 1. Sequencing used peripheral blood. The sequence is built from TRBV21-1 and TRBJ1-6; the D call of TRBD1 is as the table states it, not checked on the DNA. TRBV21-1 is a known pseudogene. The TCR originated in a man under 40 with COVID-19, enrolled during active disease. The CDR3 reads CASSDRGLNDSPLHF. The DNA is TGTGCCAGCAGTGACAGGGGGCTTAACGATTCACCCCTCCACTTT.